This T cell receptor beta chain came from a study of technical replicates of blood from several donors. The table came from immunoSEQ multiplex PCR; TCRdb's copy has only in-frame clones and leaves some out. The sample has over 85,000 clones, just under 95% seen once. The ends lost 5 bases at V and 1 base at J; junction bases unmatched: 8. This CDR3 has 17 amino acids. The germline V gene has CDR1 LNHDA and CDR2 SQIVND (reference sequence). Sequencing was carried out using T cells isolated from PBMCs. The chain employs TRBV19 and TRBJ2-2; 9 bases map to TRBD1. The sequence was obtained from a human donor in good health. DNA for the CDR3: TGTGCCAGTAGTTCCGATCTGGGACAGGGGAACACCGGGGAGCTGTTTTTT. Amino acids: CASSSDLGQGNTGELFF.